Here is one TCR beta chain with its context. Which antigen it targets is not known. A much larger clone lies one base from this, so it may be a read error. This sample also contains other DNA sequences that code for the same CDR3. Healthy HIV-negative adults with no recently reported acute infections or vaccinations were included as donors. Only Caucasian adults living in Nashville, Tennessee, USA were represented among the donors. For unsorted samples, 90 million to 95 million PBMCs were counted, and genomic DNA was extracted using the QIAamp DNA Blood Mini kit. Blood was collected by leukapheresis, and PBMCs were isolated by Ficoll-Histopaque density gradient centrifugation and then cryopreserved in liquid nitrogen vapor phase. Using the deep immunoSEQ assay, multiplex PCR amplified TCR CDR3 regions from genomic DNA. Genomic DNA extracted from each cell subset was distributed evenly over all wells of several immunoSEQ 96-well plates, and each plate served as one replicate. For unsorted PBMC, approximately 0.3 ug genomic DNA, equal to about 29,000 T cell genomes, was loaded into each replicate PCR. Unsorted PBMC genomic DNA was sequenced across ten immunoSEQ deep assay plates. Purified libraries were quantified with a Qubit 3.0 fluorometer, sized on a Bioanalyzer 2100, and re-quantified with the KAPA Library Quantification kit. Every immunoSEQ 96-well plate was sequenced on a separate single-read 150-cycle Illumina NextSeq 550 flow cell. For the original study's pipeline: Because the immunoSEQ output included only junctional sequences and no quality scores, the filtering could not be the same as the filtering used for full-length reads. To assign V/J genes and CDR3, sequences were annotated against IMGT germline references using PyIR, a Python wrapper for IgBLAST v1.9. Reads were filtered out if the reads had weak V/J assignments (E-value above 1e-6), no CDR3, stop codons, out-of-frame junctions, or ambiguous translated residues. V3J clonotypes were defined by identical inferred V gene, J gene, and CDR3 amino acid sequence. The percentage overlap between two repertoires was calculated by dividing the number of shared unique clonotypes by the size of the smaller repertoire. Three approaches were used to assess repertoire richness: RTK rarefaction, the Chao1 estimator, and Recon v2.1 estimates of unobserved clonotypes. TCRdb stores this immuneACCESS table with in-frame sequences only. Part of the clones is absent; in the studies checked, under half of the shortfall reflects unresolved V genes, and no reason is known for the rest. V and J calls and clone size follow that table, whereas D and trimming were derived from the DNA. This sample gives approximately 460,000 clones in total; around 77% of them show up just once. The ten largest clones represent about 12% of the sample.

These data are taken from a study of shared clonotypes between healthy human individuals (dated by TCRdb to the early 2020s). About the investigation overall: Two women and a few men aged 18 to 49 years were included in the cohort. Blood TCR repertoires of roughly 5 healthy adults were deeply sequenced to estimate repertoire size and the extent of clonotype sharing between individuals. Libraries were prepared and TCR repertoires were sequenced by different laboratories using diverse techniques, in order to increase sequencing depth and limit assay-specific biases. Each donor's leukapheresis produced roughly between about 0.9 and 9.5 billion PBMCs.

The paper's findings and limits, for the study overall: Pairwise subsampling led to the expectation that sequencing depth would affect the degree of clonotype sharing among donors. Sampling was restricted to blood, and TCR repertoires in tissue are likely to differ from TCR repertoires in blood. The genetic and exposure-history diversity represented was limited by the small number of donors.

As encoded in the germline V gene, CDR1 is SGHDT while CDR2 is YYEEEE. The CDR3 holds 15 amino acids from the cysteine to the phenylalanine. The only DNA kept is the CDR3, 45 bases in frame from the first base. This TCR came from a woman in her forties in good health. Some clones in this sample may be carry-over from other donors' samples. The chain is encoded by TRBV5-6 joined to TRBJ1-3, with TRBD1 as a weak D call on 5 bases. Sequences were obtained from PBMCs. The CDR3 sequence is CASSLYGAAGNTIYF. The nucleotides are TGTGCCAGCAGCTTGTACGGGGCAGCTGGGAACACCATATATTTT.